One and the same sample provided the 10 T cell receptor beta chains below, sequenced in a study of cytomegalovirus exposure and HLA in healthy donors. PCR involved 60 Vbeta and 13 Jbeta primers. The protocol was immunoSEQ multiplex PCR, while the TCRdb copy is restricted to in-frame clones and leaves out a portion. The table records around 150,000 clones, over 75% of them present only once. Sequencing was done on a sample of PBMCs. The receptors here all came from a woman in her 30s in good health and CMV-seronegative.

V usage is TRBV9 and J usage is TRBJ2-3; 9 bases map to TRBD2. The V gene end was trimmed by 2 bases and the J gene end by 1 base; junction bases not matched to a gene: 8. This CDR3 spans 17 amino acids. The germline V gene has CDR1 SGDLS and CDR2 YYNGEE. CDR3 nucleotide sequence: TGTGCCAGCAGCGTTACTTTAGCGGGGGCCGGCACAGATACGCAGTATTTT. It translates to CASSVTLAGAGTDTQYF.

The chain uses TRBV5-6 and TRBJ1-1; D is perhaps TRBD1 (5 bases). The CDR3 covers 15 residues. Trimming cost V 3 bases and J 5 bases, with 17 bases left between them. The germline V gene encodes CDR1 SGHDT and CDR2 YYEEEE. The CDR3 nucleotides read TGTGCCAGCAGCTCGCAGGGTAAGGGATGGACTGAAGCTTTCTTT. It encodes CASSSQGKGWTEAFF.

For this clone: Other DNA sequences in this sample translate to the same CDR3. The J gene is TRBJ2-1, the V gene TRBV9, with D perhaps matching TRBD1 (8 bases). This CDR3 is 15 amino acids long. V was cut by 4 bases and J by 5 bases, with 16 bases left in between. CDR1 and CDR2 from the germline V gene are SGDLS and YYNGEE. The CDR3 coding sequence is TGTGCCAGCAGCCCCACAGGGGGGGCGAACAATGAGCAGTTCTTC. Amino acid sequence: CASSPTGGANNEQFF.

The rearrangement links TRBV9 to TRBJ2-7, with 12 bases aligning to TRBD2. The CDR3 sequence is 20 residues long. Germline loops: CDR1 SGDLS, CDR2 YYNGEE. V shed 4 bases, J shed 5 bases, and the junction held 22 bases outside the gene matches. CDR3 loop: CASSPSPSGLAGGPHDEQYF. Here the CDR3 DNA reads TGTGCCAGCAGCCCCAGCCCCTCTGGGCTAGCGGGGGGGCCTCACGACGAGCAGTACTTC.

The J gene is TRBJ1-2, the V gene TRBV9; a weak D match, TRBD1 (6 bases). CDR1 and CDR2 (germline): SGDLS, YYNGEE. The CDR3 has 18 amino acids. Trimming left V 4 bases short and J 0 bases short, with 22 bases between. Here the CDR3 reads CASSRRVGAADSNYGYTF. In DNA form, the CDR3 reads TGTGCCAGCAGCCGTAGGGTGGGGGCCGCTGACTCTAACTATGGCTACACCTTC. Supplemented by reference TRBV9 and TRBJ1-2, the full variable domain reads DSGVTQTPKHLITATGQRVTLRCSPRSGDLSVYWYQQSLDQGLQFLIQYYNGEERAKGNILERFSAQQFPDLHSELNLSSLELGDSALYFCASSRRVGAADSNYGYTFGSGTRLTVV.

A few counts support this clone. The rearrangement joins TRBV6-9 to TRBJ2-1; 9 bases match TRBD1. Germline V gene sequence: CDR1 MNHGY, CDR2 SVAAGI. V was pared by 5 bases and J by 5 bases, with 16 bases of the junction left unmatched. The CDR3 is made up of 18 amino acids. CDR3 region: CASSRRRPGQGGNNEQFF. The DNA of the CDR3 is TGTGCCAGCAGTCGAAGAAGGCCGGGACAGGGCGGTAACAATGAGCAGTTCTTC.

This CDR3 reads CASSQGTYEQYF. The CDR3 coding sequence is TGTGCCAGCTCACAGGGGACCTACGAGCAGTACTTC. The rearrangement joins TRBV19 to TRBJ2-7; 7 bases are a match to TRBD1. The germline CDR1 and CDR2 sequences are LNHDA and SQIVND (reference sequence). CDR3 length equals 12 residues. The trim removed 9 bases at V and 2 bases at J, leaving 4 bases unmatched.

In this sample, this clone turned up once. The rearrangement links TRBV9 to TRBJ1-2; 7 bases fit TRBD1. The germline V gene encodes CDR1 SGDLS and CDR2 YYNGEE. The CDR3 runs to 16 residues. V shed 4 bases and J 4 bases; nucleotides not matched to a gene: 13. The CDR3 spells CASSIQPTGNFYGYTF. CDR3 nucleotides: TGTGCCAGCAGCATCCAGCCGACAGGGAATTTCTATGGCTACACCTTC.

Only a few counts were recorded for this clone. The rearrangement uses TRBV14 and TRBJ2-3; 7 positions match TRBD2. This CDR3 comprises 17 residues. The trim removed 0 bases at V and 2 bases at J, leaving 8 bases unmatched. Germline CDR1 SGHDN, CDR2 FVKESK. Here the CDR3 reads CASSQDRGGPVTDTQYF. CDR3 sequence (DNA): TGTGCCAGCAGCCAAGATCGCGGGGGACCCGTCACAGATACGCAGTATTTT.

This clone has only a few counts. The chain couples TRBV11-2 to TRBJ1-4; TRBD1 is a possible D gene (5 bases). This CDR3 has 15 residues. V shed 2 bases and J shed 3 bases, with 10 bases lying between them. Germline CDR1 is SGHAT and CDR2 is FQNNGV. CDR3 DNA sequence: TGTGCCAGCAGCTTATGGAGGGGATCTAATGAAAAACTGTTTTTT. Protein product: CASSLWRGSNEKLFF.